The rows below give T cell receptor beta chains drawn from one sample of a study of kidney transplant recipient with SARS-CoV-2 infection. TCRdb redid the calling of the reads with MiXCR, one entry per CDR3 protein. Of roughly 230,000 distinct CDR3 sequences listed, roughly 26% are singletons. This sample comprised a blood sample, obtained at baseline and between days 110 and 120 from a kidney transplant recipient. The receptors here all came from a male patient in his 30s who had COVID-19 and was a kidney transplant recipient. Among the T cells, some may be from the graft donor. Each CDR3 is given with its conserved first and last residue. The D gene is left open where the match is weak. Clone size is shown for a subset of rows, as once, few, many or a class of expanded clone.

d_call,j_call,clone_size,v_call,cdr3_nt,cdr3_aa
-,TRBJ1-2,-,TRBV6-4,TGTGCCAGCAGTTCCTGCGTCCCACACGGAAAGACCTATGGCTACACCTTC,CASSSCVPHGKTYGYTF
-,TRBJ2-3,-,TRBV27,TGTGCCAGCAGTTCCGCGACGGGAAAGGGGGCAGATACGCAGTATTTT,CASSSATGKGADTQYF
TRBD1,TRBJ2-1,-,TRBV12-3/TRBV12-4,TGTGCCAGCAGTTTAGGAGGACAGGGGGTTTTGGATGAGCGGTTCTTC,CASSLGGQGVLDERFF
-,TRBJ2-1,many,TRBV14,TGTGCCAGCAGCCCCGCGGGCTATGAGCAGTTCTTC,CASSPAGYEQFF
-,TRBJ1-5,many,TRBV9,TGTGCCAGCAGCGCGGGGGGTAGCAATCAGCCCCAGCATTTT,CASSAGGSNQPQHF
-,TRBJ1-2,many,TRBV5-8,TGTGCCAGCGACATTTTTCATCCACGAAAGACCTATGGCTACACCTTC,CASDIFHPRKTYGYTF
TRBD1,TRBJ2-5,many,TRBV11-2,TGTGCCAGCAGCTTAGGGGACAGGGGGCGAGAGACCCAGTACTTC,CASSLGDRGRETQYF
-,TRBJ2-1,few,TRBV19,TGTGCCAGTTCTCGGGTTAACTCCCCGCTTTCCTACAATGAGCAGTTCTTC,CASSRVNSPLSYNEQFF
-,TRBJ2-7,many,TRBV5-4,TGTGCCAGCAGCTTGCCAGGGCCCGGGGAGCAGTACTTC,CASSLPGPGEQYF
TRBD1,TRBJ2-1,-,TRBV18,TGTGCCAGCTCCCTCAGAGGGGCAGGGGGCACGGACAATGAGCAGTTCTTC,CASSLRGAGGTDNEQFF
-,TRBJ1-2,many,TRBV7-9,TGTGCCAGCAGCTACTGTAGATACCATGGAAAGACCTATGGCTACACCTTC,CASSYCRYHGKTYGYTF
-,TRBJ1-2,many,TRBV23-1,TGCGCCAGCAGTCAAATGGGGCTACGCAGAAAGACCTATGGCTACACCTTC,CASSQMGLRRKTYGYTF
TRBD2,TRBJ2-1,few,TRBV20-1,TGCAGTGCTAGAGCCTTTAGCGGGAGTATAGGTGAGCAGTTCTTC,CSARAFSGSIGEQFF
-,TRBJ2-5,many,TRBV9,TGTGCCAGCAGCGCTACAGGAGGCAGCCAAGAGACCCAGTACTTC,CASSATGGSQETQYF
-,TRBJ1-5,many,TRBV6-5,TGTGCCGGGGGGGGGCAACCAAATAGCAATCAGCCCCAGCATTTT,CAGGGQPNSNQPQHF
-,TRBJ2-5,many,TRBV4-2,TGTGCCAGCAGCCAAGGGTCGTTGGACAGTCAAGAGACCCAGTACTTC,CASSQGSLDSQETQYF
-,TRBJ2-7,many,TRBV20-1,TGCAGTGTACCCAGTACCCTCGACGAGCAGTACTTC,CSVPSTLDEQYF
-,TRBJ1-2,many,TRBV7-6,TGTGCCAGCAGCCGCGCCCGTGAATCTCGAAAGACCTATGGCTACACCTTC,CASSRARESRKTYGYTF
-,TRBJ1-2,many,TRBV6-6,TGTGCCAGCAGTGATCTTGAAGGTGGGAGAAAGACCTATGGCTACACCTTC,CASSDLEGGRKTYGYTF
-,TRBJ1-2,-,TRBV11-2,TGTGCCAGCAGCACGAAGTCAACAAGCAGAAAGACCCATGGCTACACCTTC,CASSTKSTSRKTHGYTF
-,TRBJ1-6,-,TRBV2,TGTGCCAGCAAGGAGACTGAAAATTCACCCCTCCACTTT,CASKETENSPLHF
-,TRBJ1-1,many,TRBV12-3/TRBV12-4,TGTGCCAGCAGTTTCAGAGAGAACACTGAAGCTTTCTTT,CASSFRENTEAFF
TRBD2,TRBJ2-1,-,TRBV20-1,TGCAGTGCTAGTATCTCGGTCGCGGGAGACCTTAACTCCTACAATGAGCAGTTCTTC,CSASISVAGDLNSYNEQFF
-,TRBJ1-2,many,TRBV5-8,TGTGCCAGCAAGCTATGTCATCCACGAAAGACCTATGGCTACACCTTC,CASKLCHPRKTYGYTF
-,TRBJ2-7,many,TRBV29-1,TGCAGCGTTGAAACGAGAGGGGATGGGTACGAGCAGTACTTC,CSVETRGDGYEQYF
-,TRBJ2-5,few,TRBV10-3,TGTGCCATCAGTGAGTCGTACGGTGGGGAGACCCAGTACTTC,CAISESYGGETQYF
-,TRBJ2-6,-,TRBV8-2,TGTGGCAGGGTAGAGAGGATAACACAAAGTCGGGCCAACGTCCTGACTTTC,CGRVERITQSRANVLTF
-,TRBJ1-5,many,TRBV6-5,TGTGCCAGCAGGATCAGGGAATATAGCAATCAGCCCCAGCATTTT,CASRIREYSNQPQHF
TRBD2,TRBJ2-1,many,TRBV11-3,TGTGCCAGCAGCCCATCCGGGCTAGCGGGAGGTCGTGAGCAGTTCTTC,CASSPSGLAGGREQFF
-,TRBJ1-2,many,TRBV5-6,TGTGCCAGCCAACTTCACAATAGTCGAAAGACCTATGGCTACACCTTC,CASQLHNSRKTYGYTF
-,TRBJ1-6,many,TRBV27,TGTGCCAGCAGTCTCGGACAGAGCTCTAATTCACCCCTCCACTTT,CASSLGQSSNSPLHF
-,TRBJ2-1,few,TRBV19,TGTGCCAGTAGGGACAGAAGTAATGAGCAGTTCTTC,CASRDRSNEQFF
-,TRBJ1-5,-,TRBV19,TGTGCCAGTAGTATGGGTGGGGACAATCAGCCCCAGCATTTT,CASSMGGDNQPQHF
TRBD1,TRBJ1-2,many,TRBV20-1,TGCAGTGCCCCGCCGACAGGGGGGAACTATGGCTACACCTTC,CSAPPTGGNYGYTF
-,TRBJ1-1,many,TRBV12-3/TRBV12-4,TGTGCCAGCAGCGCCGGGCCACGGACTGAAGCTTTCTTT,CASSAGPRTEAFF
TRBD1,TRBJ1-1,few,TRBV19,TGTGCCAGCACCCGAGACAGGGGCGGCACTGAAGCTTTCTTT,CASTRDRGGTEAFF
-,TRBJ1-2,many,TRBV8-2,TGTGGCAGTGTAAAATATGATAGCCGAAAGACCTATGGCTACACCTTC,CGSVKYDSRKTYGYTF
-,TRBJ2-1,-,TRBV7-2,TGTGCCAGCAGCTTTTCAAGGAGTGCGGATGAGCAGTTCTTC,CASSFSRSADEQFF
TRBD1,TRBJ2-5,many,TRBV9,TGTGCCAGCAGCCCGGCGCGAACGATTACAGGGGCCCAAGAGACCCAGTACTTC,CASSPARTITGAQETQYF
-,TRBJ1-2,many,TRBV7-4,TGTGCCAGCAGCTCCCTCGCTTCAGCTCGAAAGACCTATGGCTACACCTTC,CASSSLASARKTYGYTF
TRBD1,TRBJ1-2,many,TRBV10-3,TGTGCCATCAACGCCGGGACAGGGATCGAAGCTAACTATGGCTACACCTTC,CAINAGTGIEANYGYTF
-,TRBJ1-2,many,TRBV9,TGTGCCAGCGAACATGGGTACTCAAGAAAGACCTATGGCTACACCTTC,CASEHGYSRKTYGYTF
-,TRBJ2-6,-,TRBV20-1,TGCAGTGCTAGACAGGGCTCCTCTGGGGCCAACGTCCTGACTTTC,CSARQGSSGANVLTF
-,TRBJ1-5,many,TRBV6-2/TRBV6-3,TGTGCCACTCGAACTCACAGGGACTCATATAGCAATCAGCCCCAGCATTTT,CATRTHRDSYSNQPQHF
TRBD2,TRBJ2-1,many,TRBV6-5,TGTGCCAGCAGTTACCCCGGACTAGCGGAAGACAATGAGCAGTTCTTC,CASSYPGLAEDNEQFF
TRBD1,TRBJ1-3,many,TRBV7-2,TGTGCCAGCAGCTTAGAGACAGGGGGTAGACACACCATATATTTT,CASSLETGGRHTIYF
-,TRBJ1-2,many,TRBV20-1,TGCAGTGCTAGCCCGGAGGGGGGAAACTATGGCTACACCTTC,CSASPEGGNYGYTF
TRBD1,TRBJ2-1,many,TRBV10-1,TGCGCCAGCAGTGATAGGACAGGGGGCTACAATGAGCAGTTCTTC,CASSDRTGGYNEQFF
TRBD1,TRBJ1-5,many,TRBV12-3/TRBV12-4,TGTGCCAGCAGTTTAGCGACAGGGGGCAACCAGCCCCAGCATTTT,CASSLATGGNQPQHF
TRBD1,TRBJ1-1,-,TRBV6-5,TGTGCCAGCAATCCGACAGGGATGAACACTGAAGCTTTCTTT,CASNPTGMNTEAFF
-,TRBJ2-7,many,TRBV9,TGTGCCAGCAGCGTAGATCAGGGGAGGGGATACGAGCAGTACTTC,CASSVDQGRGYEQYF
-,TRBJ1-1,many,TRBV11-2,TGTGCCAGCAGCTCCGACGTCGCTGAAGCTTTCTTT,CASSSDVAEAFF
TRBD1,TRBJ2-7,many,TRBV9,TGTGCCAGCAGCTTCACAGGGGGCCGGGACGAGCAGTACTTC,CASSFTGGRDEQYF
-,TRBJ2-3,few,TRBV7-8,TGTGCCAGCAGCTTACCTAAGAACGGGGGAAACACAGATACGCAGTATTTT,CASSLPKNGGNTDTQYF
TRBD2,TRBJ2-1,-,TRBV11-3,TGTGCCAGCAGCCCTACTACTACTAGCGGGAGTAGAAATGAGCAGTTCTTC,CASSPTTTSGSRNEQFF
-,TRBJ2-5,many,TRBV3-2,TGTGCCAGCAGCCAGGCGACAGTTCAGACCCAGTACTTC,CASSQATVQTQYF
-,TRBJ1-1,many,TRBV30,TGTGCCTGGAGTGTAGGGGCTGGGGGAATGAACACTGAAGCTTTCTTT,CAWSVGAGGMNTEAFF
TRBD2,TRBJ2-7,many,TRBV4-1,TGCGCCAGCAGCCAAGAGCGGGGGGGCTACGAGCAGTACTTC,CASSQERGGYEQYF
-,TRBJ2-5,many,TRBV5-1,TGCGCCAGCAGCGCGACTTCATCACAAGAGACCCAGTACTTC,CASSATSSQETQYF
-,TRBJ2-7,many,TRBV5-1,TGCGCCAGCAGCACCGGGACACTGAATGGGTACGAGCAGTACTTC,CASSTGTLNGYEQYF